The clone carrying this T cell receptor (beta chain) was recorded many times. The entry originates in a study of HIV-infected patients and healthy controls. cDNA was made from about 500 ng RNA using alpha and beta constant primers. Separate chain-specific third strand synthesis with multiplexing indices produced the alpha and beta libraries. TCRdb re-called the 5' RACE reads through MiXCR, storing one row per CDR3 protein. The sample records 10,000 or so distinct CDR3 sequences, over 8% being singletons. No cell fractionation was done, so the repertoire covers all unsorted peripheral blood T cells. This CDR3 has 15 amino acids. The ends lost 2 bases at V and 5 bases at J; junction bases unmatched: 2. The germline V gene encodes CDR1 SGHTA and CDR2 FQGNSA.

This sequence joins TRBV7-2 and TRBJ1-5, with 11 bases fitting TRBD1. The source was blood, collected before antiretroviral therapy. The receptor was derived from an adult with HIV infection. The donor label of this sample is uncertain. This CDR3 reads CASSLRTGGDQPQHF. The CDR3 DNA reads TGTGCCAGCAGCTTACGGACAGGGGGCGATCAGCCCCAGCATTTT.